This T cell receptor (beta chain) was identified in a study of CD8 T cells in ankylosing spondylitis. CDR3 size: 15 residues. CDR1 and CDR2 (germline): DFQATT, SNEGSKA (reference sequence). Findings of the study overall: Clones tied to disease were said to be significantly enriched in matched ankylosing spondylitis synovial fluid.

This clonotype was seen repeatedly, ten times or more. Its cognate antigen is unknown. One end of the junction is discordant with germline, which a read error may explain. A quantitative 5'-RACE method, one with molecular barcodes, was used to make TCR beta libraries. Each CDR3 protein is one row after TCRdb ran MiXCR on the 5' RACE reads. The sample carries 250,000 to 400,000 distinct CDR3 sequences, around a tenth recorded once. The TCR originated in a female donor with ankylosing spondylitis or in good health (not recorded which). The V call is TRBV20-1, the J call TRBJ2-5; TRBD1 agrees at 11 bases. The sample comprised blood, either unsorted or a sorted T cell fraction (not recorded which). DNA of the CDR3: TGCAGTGCTCGAGACACCGGGACAGGGGGGGAGACCCAGTACTTC. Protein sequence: CSARDTGTGGETQYF.